Each of the 28 T cell receptor beta chains below was sequenced from the same sample in a study of T-cell memory formation after mild COVID-19. TCRdb processed the 5' RACE reads anew with MiXCR; each CDR3 protein has one entry. Seen here are 200,000 or so distinct CDR3 sequences, 15% to 20% observed once, and the top ten hold 2.4%. The sample consisted of PBMCs or a T cell subset sorted from them (not recorded which). The source is an adult woman who had mild COVID-19 (a few samples of this study predate the infection). Cell type and time point are not known.

This clonotype turned up a few times. The V gene is TRBV11-2, the J gene TRBJ2-7; TRBD2 aligns across 8 bases. The V gene end was trimmed by 7 bases and the J gene end by 1 base; junction bases not matched to a gene: 3. Germline V CDR1 and CDR2: SGHAT, FQNNGV. The CDR3 is 13 amino acids. CDR3 in amino acids: CASTGGGSYEQYF. CDR3 DNA sequence: TGTGCCAGCACGGGAGGGGGATCCTACGAGCAGTACTTC.

The chain uses TRBV12-3 or TRBV12-4 and TRBJ1-6; 8 bases are shared with TRBD1. The junction had 8 bases not matched to a gene; V was cut back by 6 bases and J by 7 bases. The CDR3 consists of 15 residues. CDR3 sequence reads: CASRPDRGGNSPLHF. CDR3 DNA sequence: TGTGCCAGCAGACCCGACAGGGGTGGGAATTCACCCCTCCACTTT.

This clonotype was counted only a few times. J is TRBJ1-1 and V is TRBV7-2; D uncertain. Germline CDR1 SGHTA, CDR2 FQGNSA. CDR3 length equals 14 residues. V lost 2 bases, J lost 1 base, and 8 bases lay in between. CDR3 sequence: CASSLIGWNTEAFF. DNA of the CDR3: TGTGCCAGCAGCTTAATAGGATGGAACACTGAAGCTTTCTTT.

The CDR3 DNA reads as TGTGCCAGCAGCCTGTTTGCGGGAGGTACCTACGAGCAGTACTTC. Protein sequence: CASSLFAGGTYEQYF. The chain is built from TRBV6-2 or TRBV6-3 and TRBJ2-7, with TRBD2 identical over 8 bases. Germline V gene lookup returns CDR1 MNHEY and CDR2 SVGEGT. V lost 6 bases and J lost 2; bases outside the gene matches: 9. The CDR3 loop spans 15 amino acids.

The CDR3 region has the DNA TGTGCCAGCAGCCCCCACGGGGAGACCCAGTACTTC. As protein: CASSPHGETQYF. This chain joins TRBV3-1 and TRBJ2-5; unclear D gene. CDR1 is LGHDT, CDR2 YNNKEL, per germline (reference sequence). Trimming took 4 bases from V and 5 from J, leaving 8 bases between them. The CDR3 contains 12 residues.

This clonotype was detected a few times. The V gene is TRBV6-5, the J gene TRBJ2-7; the match to TRBD2 covers 15 bases. V dropped 6 bases and J dropped 3; count of bases not matched to a gene: 3. Germline CDR1 is MNHEY and CDR2 is SVGAGI. This CDR3 region has 15 residues. The CDR3 sequence: CASRGLAGGHYEQYF. DNA for the CDR3: TGTGCCAGCAGAGGACTAGCGGGGGGGCACTACGAGCAGTACTTC.

This clonotype was seen ten or more times. The chain couples TRBV5-5 to TRBJ2-5, with TRBD2 matching over 9 bases. The CDR3 covers 13 residues. With 2 bases clipped from V and 5 bases from J, the junction kept 1 base outside the gene matches. From germline, CDR1 is SGHKS and CDR2 YYEKEE (reference sequence). DNA of the CDR3: TGTGCCAGCAGCTTTAGCGGGGGTGAGACCCAGTACTTC. Translation: CASSFSGGETQYF.

The chain recombines TRBV24-1 with TRBJ2-7; 9 nucleotides align to TRBD2. The CDR3 extends over 14 amino acids. The trim removed 4 bases at V and 5 bases at J, leaving 5 bases unmatched. From germline, CDR1 is KGHDR and CDR2 SFDVKD. The CDR3 sequence is CATSESGRKNEQYF. CDR3 in DNA: TGTGCCACCAGTGAGAGCGGGAGGAAGAACGAGCAGTACTTC.

V is TRBV7-9 and J is TRBJ1-1; tentatively, D is TRBD1 (5 bases). This CDR3 has 12 amino acids. V lost 4 bases, J lost 7 bases, and 10 bases lay in between. CDR1 is SEHNR and CDR2 is FQNEAQ in the germline V gene (reference sequence). The CDR3 DNA is TGTGCCAGCAGCTCCTTGGGACTTGAAGCTTTCTTT. Translating it yields CASSSLGLEAFF. Looking up the rest from reference TRBV7-9 and TRBJ1-1 gives the full variable domain: DTGVSQNPRHKITKRGQNVTFRCDPISEHNRLYWYRQTLGQGPEFLTYFQNEAQLEKSRLLSDRFSAERPKGSFSTLEIQRTEQGDSAMYLCASSSLGLEAFFGQGTRLTVV.

The gene calls are TRBV18 and TRBJ2-1; D is undetermined. V gave up 3 bases and J gave up 3 bases, with 15 bases separating them. The CDR3 is made up of 16 amino acids. Germline V gene lookup returns CDR1 KGHSH and CDR2 LQKENI. In DNA form, the CDR3 reads TGTGCCAGCTCACCTGGACCGCTAAACATCTACAATGAGCAGTTCTTC. It yields the protein CASSPGPLNIYNEQFF.

Only a few counts were recorded for this clonotype. This sequence joins TRBV20-1 and TRBJ1-2; 8 bases match TRBD1. Trimming took 3 bases from V and 0 from J; bases not matched to a gene: 3. CDR3 length: 14 amino acids. Germline CDR1 is DFQATT and CDR2 is SNEGSKA (reference sequence). In DNA, the CDR3 is TGCAGTGCTAGGCAGGGGGCCCCTAACTATGGCTACACCTTC. Amino acids: CSARQGAPNYGYTF.

This chain connects TRBV29-1 to TRBJ2-5; maybe TRBD1 (6 bases). The CDR3 has 11 residues. V lost 8 bases to trimming and J lost 5 bases, with 12 bases between them. Germline assignment: CDR1 SQVTM and CDR2 ANQGSEA. Here the CDR3 DNA reads TGCAGCCTGGGACATTTGGAGACCCAGTACTTC. Its translation: CSLGHLETQYF.

This chain connects TRBV6-6 to TRBJ1-2, with a weak D call TRBD1 (5 bases). The CDR3 is 14 residues long. Per the germline V gene, CDR1 is MNHNY and CDR2 is SVGAGI (reference sequence). V was clipped by 6 bases and J by 8 bases, with 19 bases between them. The CDR3 reads CASRASPGTGGYTF. The DNA for the CDR3 is TGTGCCAGCAGGGCCTCCCCGGGGACCGGGGGCTACACCTTC.

This clonotype was detected only a few times. The chain recombines TRBV2 with TRBJ2-2, with a possible D match to TRBD1 (5 bases). The CDR3 contains 16 residues. The germline V gene encodes CDR1 SNHLY and CDR2 FYNNEI. V lost 4 bases to trimming and J lost 0 bases, with 12 bases between them. CDR3 bases: TGTGCCAGCAGTGTCGGACAAGTCACGAACACCGGGGAGCTGTTTTTT. Protein product: CASSVGQVTNTGELFF.

A remark on this clonotype: A read error may account for a junction end that differs from germline. V is TRBV5-1 and J is TRBJ2-1; TRBD1 aligns across 8 bases. The CDR3 has 16 residues. Germline V CDR1 and CDR2: SGHRS, YFSETQ. The CDR3 reads CASSLAIRGLYDEQFF. CDR3 bases: TGCGCCAGCAGCTTGGCCATCAGGGGGCTCTACGATGAGCAGTTCTTC.

V and J are TRBV12-3 or TRBV12-4 and TRBJ1-4; D may be TRBD1 (5 bases). The CDR3 is 13 residues long. Between the trimmed V and J ends, which lost 4 bases and 7 bases, there was a span of 10 bases. Here the CDR3 DNA reads TGTGCCAGCAGTTCCGGGGGGGGTGAAAAACTGTTTTTT. It yields the protein CASSSGGGEKLFF.

This clonotype was detected only a few times. The rearrangement links TRBV25-1 to TRBJ1-1; D is ambiguous. V was cut by 7 bases and J by 2 bases, with 14 bases left in between. The CDR3 length is 14 residues. The germline gives CDR1 MGHDK, CDR2 SYGVNS. This CDR3 reads CASNSLGSNTEAFF. The CDR3 DNA sequence: TGTGCCAGCAATTCGTTGGGCTCTAACACTGAAGCTTTCTTT.

This clonotype has more than one count but fewer than ten. The CDR3 DNA is TGTGCCAGCAGCCCAGCCGGACAGGGTAGCGAGCAGTACTTC. Protein: CASSPAGQGSEQYF. This chain connects TRBV4-2 to TRBJ2-7, with 8 bases aligning to TRBD1. This CDR3 region has 14 residues. J lost 6 bases, V lost 4 bases, and 8 bases had no gene match. CDR1 is LGHNA, CDR2 YNFKEQ, per germline.

The chain links TRBV2 to TRBJ1-5; D not resolved. V was cut by 4 bases and J by 3 bases, with 13 bases left in between. Germline V gives CDR1 SNHLY, CDR2 FYNNEI. The CDR3 sequence is 15 residues long. DNA for the CDR3: TGTGCCAGCAGTGGTAGAGGAGGGAACAATCAGCCCCAGCATTTT. Translated: CASSGRGGNNQPQHF. The full variable domain, its missing parts supplied by reference TRBV2 and TRBJ1-5, is EPEVTQTPSHQVTQMGQEVILRCVPISNHLYFYWYRQILGQKVEFLVSFYNNEISEKSEIFDDQFSVERPDGSNFTLKIRSTKLEDSAMYFCASSGRGGNNQPQHFGDGTRLSIL.

To note about this clonotype: The junction shows a germline mismatch at one end, possibly a read error. The V call is TRBV7-2, the J call TRBJ2-1, with D unclear. Germline V gene lookup returns CDR1 SGHTA and CDR2 FQGNSA. CDR3 length: 12 amino acids. The CDR3 sequence is CASSFLQTPPDF. The CDR3 nucleotides read TGTGCCAGCAGCTTCTTGCAGACACCTCCTGACTTC.

The chain carries TRBV12-3 or TRBV12-4 and TRBJ1-2; possibly TRBD1 for D (6 bases). The V and J ends lost 7 bases and 3 bases respectively, with 15 bases between them. The CDR3 covers 14 residues. The CDR3 bases are TGTGCCAGCATCCTACAGGGTGTACACTATGGCTACACCTTC. It codes for CASILQGVHYGYTF.

J is TRBJ2-1 and V is TRBV4-2, with 14 bases aligning to TRBD2. In germline, CDR1 is LGHNA, CDR2 YNFKEQ. Trimming cost V 0 bases and J 7 bases; bases outside gene matches: 2. CDR3 length equals 16 residues. CDR3 region: CASSQEGTSGSNEQFF. Written as DNA, the CDR3 is TGTGCCAGCAGCCAAGAGGGGACTAGCGGGAGTAATGAGCAGTTCTTC.

V is TRBV20-1 and J is TRBJ2-5, with D possibly matching TRBD2 (7 bases). The V and J ends lost 8 bases and 5 bases respectively, with 15 bases between them. Germline values: CDR1 DFQATT, CDR2 SNEGSKA (reference sequence). The CDR3 sequence is 12 residues long. Here the CDR3 reads CSRRGPGETQYF. The CDR3 bases are TGCAGTCGGCGGGGGCCGGGGGAGACCCAGTACTTC.

The rearrangement joins TRBV19 to TRBJ1-1, with D unclear. The CDR3 has 11 residues. The germline V gene has CDR1 LNHDA and CDR2 SQIVND (reference sequence). V was cut by 5 bases and J by 8 bases, with 9 bases left in between. The CDR3 region has the DNA TGTGCCAGTAGTCGGGCGGAGGAAGCTTTCTTT. This sequence encodes CASSRAEEAFF.

This clonotype was counted only a few times. The chain employs TRBV10-3 and TRBJ1-2; D remains unclear. The CDR3 has 13 amino acids. Trimming took 6 bases from V and 3 from J, leaving 11 bases between them. Germline values: CDR1 ENHRY, CDR2 SYGVKD. The CDR3 bases are TGTGCCATCAGCCAAGCACCCGACTATGGCTACACCTTC. It specifies CAISQAPDYGYTF.

The chain links TRBV29-1 to TRBJ2-3, with TRBD1 as a possible D gene (6 bases). This CDR3 region has 13 residues. V dropped 2 bases and J dropped 1 base, with 7 bases sitting between them. Germline loops: CDR1 SQVTM, CDR2 ANQGSEA. CDR3 sequence: CSVESGGTDTQYF. CDR3 DNA: TGCAGCGTTGAATCAGGGGGCACAGATACGCAGTATTTT.

This clonotype was recorded a few times. The rearrangement links TRBV3-1 to TRBJ2-5; perhaps TRBD1 as D (6 bases). V was trimmed by 5 bases and J by 3 bases, leaving 10 bases between them. Germline assignment: CDR1 LGHDT and CDR2 YNNKEL (reference sequence). This CDR3 has 13 residues. The CDR3 nucleotides are TGTGCCAGCAGCAAGCACAGGGAAGAGACCCAGTACTTC. It translates to CASSKHREETQYF.

The gene calls are TRBV3-1 and TRBJ1-1; 8 bases fit TRBD1. V shed 2 bases and J 1 base; nucleotides not matched to a gene: 0. The CDR3 extends over 14 amino acids. Germline CDR1 LGHDT, CDR2 YNNKEL (reference sequence). CDR3 sequence (DNA): TGTGCCAGCAGCCAACAGGGGGCGAACACTGAAGCTTTCTTT. Protein sequence: CASSQQGANTEAFF.